A single sample is the source of the 2 T cell receptor beta chains below, sequenced in a study of glioma-infiltrating T cells after dendritic cell vaccination. Time point indicated: after dendritic cell vaccination, including at tumor progression/relapse. Clones were read by immunoSEQ multiplex PCR, and TCRdb kept only the in-frame ones, dropping some. The repertoire holds around 90,000 clones, with 81% as singletons. The source material was blood, sampled after dendritic cell vaccination. These receptors were collected from a human donor with glioblastoma.

The rearrangement uses TRBV10-2 and TRBJ1-2, with TRBD1 matching over 7 bases. V was clipped by 7 bases and J by 8 bases; unmatched bases: 4. The CDR3 length is 11 residues. Germline V gene sequence: CDR1 WSHSY, CDR2 SAAADI. The CDR3 DNA sequence: TGCGCCAGCACAGGGGGTGGCGGCTACACCTTC. Translated: CASTGGGGYTF.

The rearrangement links TRBV7-8 to TRBJ2-1; 9 bases are shared with TRBD1. The V and J ends lost 5 bases and 9 bases, in that order; junction bases with no gene match: 5. Germline V gene lookup returns CDR1 SGHVS and CDR2 FQNEAQ. CDR3 length: 13 residues. The CDR3 reads CASSPDRGREQFF. CDR3 coding DNA: TGTGCCAGCAGCCCGGACAGGGGCCGTGAGCAGTTCTTC.